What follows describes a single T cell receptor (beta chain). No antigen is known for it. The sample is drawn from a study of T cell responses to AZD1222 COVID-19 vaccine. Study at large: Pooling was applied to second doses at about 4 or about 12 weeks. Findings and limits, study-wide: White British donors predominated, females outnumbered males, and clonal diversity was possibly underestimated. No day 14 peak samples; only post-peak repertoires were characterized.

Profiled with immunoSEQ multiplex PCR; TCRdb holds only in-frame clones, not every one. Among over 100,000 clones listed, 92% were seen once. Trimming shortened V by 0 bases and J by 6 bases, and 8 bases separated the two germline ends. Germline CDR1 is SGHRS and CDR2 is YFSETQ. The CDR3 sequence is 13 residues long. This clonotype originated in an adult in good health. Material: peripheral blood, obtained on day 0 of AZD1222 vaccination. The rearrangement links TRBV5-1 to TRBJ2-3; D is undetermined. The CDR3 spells CASSLVVRDTQYF. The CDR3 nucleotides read TGCGCCAGCAGCTTGGTGGTCCGGGATACGCAGTATTTT.